What follows are 20 T cell receptor beta chains derived from one specimen sequenced in a study of OX40 agonist ivuxolimab in advanced cancers. The repertoire was sequenced with immunoSEQ multiplex PCR; TCRdb's copy has only in-frame clones and lacks some. This table holds 91,000 or so clones, over 75% found once. The sequenced sample was CD4+ or CD8+ T cells sorted from blood, obtained in a trial of the OX40 agonist ivuxolimab. These receptors came from an adult with an advanced solid tumor such as melanoma, head and neck, liver or kidney cancer.

This rearrangement joins TRBV10-3 to TRBJ1-5, with D unresolved. Germline V gene data show CDR1 as ENHRY and CDR2 as SYGVKD. Trimming cost V 3 bases and J 7 bases, with 7 bases left between them. This CDR3 comprises 12 residues. CDR3 in amino acids: CAISDGEQPQHF. CDR3 in DNA: TGTGCCATCAGTGACGGAGAGCAGCCCCAGCATTTT.

The chain has TRBV5-1 and TRBJ2-3; TRBD2 agrees at 8 bases. Trimming removed 6 bases from V and 2 bases from J; junction bases left unmatched: 8. There are 15 residues in the CDR3. CDR1 SGHRS and CDR2 YFSETQ come from the germline V gene. CDR3 in DNA: TGCGCCAGCATCTTTAGCGGGGCCTCCACAGATACGCAGTATTTT. Translating it yields CASIFSGASTDTQYF. The full variable domain, completed using reference TRBV5-1 and TRBJ2-3, is KAGVTQTPRYLIKTRGQQVTLSCSPISGHRSVSWYQQTPGQGLQFLFEYFSETQRNKGNFPGRFSGRQFSNSRSEMNVSTLELGDSALYLCASIFSGASTDTQYFGPGTRLTVL.

This clone was counted between two and nine times. This sequence joins TRBV7-8 and TRBJ1-5; D is possibly TRBD1 (5 bases). Germline V lookup: CDR1 SGHVS, CDR2 FQNEAQ. V lost 8 bases and J 5 bases, leaving 13 bases between the germline ends. The CDR3 length is 13 residues. Written as DNA, the CDR3 is TGTGCCAGCTGTTCAGGGTTGGATCAGCCCCAGCATTTT. Protein: CASCSGLDQPQHF.

The sample holds a few counts of this clone. The same CDR3 arises from other DNA sequences in this sample as well. V usage is TRBV19 and J usage is TRBJ2-7; 9 positions match TRBD2. The CDR3 spans 16 residues. Germline CDR1 reads LNHDA; CDR2 reads SQIVND (reference sequence). Trimming removed 0 bases from V and 0 bases from J; junction bases left unmatched: 3. The CDR3, as DNA: TGTGCCAGTAGTATAGAGGGTAGCGGGAGCTCCTACGAGCAGTACTTC. As protein: CASSIEGSGSSYEQYF.

The chain uses TRBV9 and TRBJ2-3; D is uncertain. Per the germline V gene, CDR1 is SGDLS and CDR2 is YYNGEE. V was shortened by 0 bases and J by 0 bases, with 2 bases between the two germline ends. The CDR3 has 13 residues. In DNA form, the CDR3 reads TGTGCCAGCAGCGTAGGAAGCACAGATACGCAGTATTTT. It codes for CASSVGSTDTQYF.

The V call is TRBV5-8, the J call TRBJ2-1; 8 bases map to TRBD1. Germline V gives CDR1 SGHTS, CDR2 YDEGEE. The CDR3 covers 15 residues. V gave up 4 bases and J gave up 4 bases; unmatched junction bases: 7. DNA of the CDR3: TGTGCCAGCAGCAAGGGGACAGGACCTTACAATGAGCAGTTCTTC. As protein: CASSKGTGPYNEQFF.

The chain is built from TRBV11-2 and TRBJ2-3, with D hard to call. Per the germline V gene, CDR1 is SGHAT and CDR2 is FQNNGV. CDR3 length equals 13 residues. Between the trimmed V and J ends, which lost 5 bases and 0 bases, there was a span of 6 bases. Here the CDR3 reads CASSPTSTDTQYF. Written as DNA, the CDR3 is TGTGCCAGCAGCCCCACTAGCACAGATACGCAGTATTTT.

The chain employs TRBV28 and TRBJ2-7; weak D call: TRBD2 (6 bases). V lost 5 bases to trimming and J lost 0 bases, with 11 bases between them. In germline, CDR1 is MDHEN, CDR2 SYDVKM. The CDR3 contains 14 residues. CDR3 sequence: CASSAPGGSYEQYF. Written as DNA, the CDR3 is TGTGCCAGCAGTGCCCCCGGGGGCTCCTACGAGCAGTACTTC.

The chain employs TRBV15 and TRBJ2-5; weak D call: TRBD1 (5 bases). This CDR3 is 17 amino acids long. Per the germline V gene, CDR1 is LNHNV and CDR2 is YYDKDF (reference sequence). The V end was cut by 0 bases, the J end by 2 bases, with 16 bases between. The CDR3 DNA follows: TGTGCCACCAGCAGAGAACCCCCGACAGCGACTCAAGAGACCCAGTACTTC. This translates into CATSREPPTATQETQYF.

The chain has TRBV7-8 and TRBJ2-3, with D perhaps TRBD2 (6 bases). This CDR3 contains 16 residues. The V end lost 4 bases, the J end lost 4 bases, and 18 bases lay between the germline ends. Germline V CDR1 and CDR2: SGHVS, FQNEAQ. The CDR3 DNA is TGTGCCAGCAGCTATACCCAGCTGACTAGTCCAGATACGCAGTATTTT. Protein product: CASSYTQLTSPDTQYF. The variable domain in full, completed from reference TRBV7-8 and TRBJ2-3, reads GAGVSQSPRYKVAKRGQDVALRCDPISGHVSLFWYQQALGQGPEFLTYFQNEAQLDKSGLPSDRFFAERPEGSVSTLKIQRTQQEDSAVYLCASSYTQLTSPDTQYFGPGTRLTVL.

CDR3 protein: CASSASTSGVYEQYF. The CDR3 nucleotides read TGTGCCAGCAGTGCCTCTACTAGCGGGGTGTACGAGCAGTACTTC. The chain couples TRBV6-5 to TRBJ2-7, with 10 bases matching TRBD2. The V segment lost 5 bases and the J segment 4 bases; nucleotides outside the gene matches: 8. Germline V gives CDR1 MNHEY, CDR2 SVGAGI. The CDR3 is 15 amino acids.

In its sample, this clone was seen once. This chain connects TRBV9 to TRBJ2-2; no firm D call. The CDR3 sequence is 15 residues long. From germline, CDR1 is SGDLS and CDR2 YYNGEE. Between the trimmed V and J ends, which lost 2 bases and 4 bases, there was a span of 12 bases. CDR3 sequence reads: CASSVGGVFTGELFF. The CDR3 nucleotides are TGTGCCAGCAGCGTGGGCGGAGTTTTCACCGGGGAGCTGTTTTTT.

The chain joins TRBV6-5 to TRBJ1-1; D ambiguous. Germline CDR1 MNHEY, CDR2 SVGAGI. The ends were cut back, 6 bases at V and 7 bases at J, with 18 bases in the middle. The CDR3 runs 14 residues. The CDR3 protein is CASSPGDFADEAFF. DNA of the CDR3: TGTGCCAGCAGCCCCGGTGACTTTGCTGATGAAGCTTTCTTT.

The chain links TRBV4-2 to TRBJ1-4; D is unresolved. The V end lost 1 base, the J end lost 6 bases, and 12 bases lay between the germline ends. Germline values: CDR1 LGHNA, CDR2 YNFKEQ. The CDR3 extends over 15 amino acids. The CDR3 is CASSQAIEVYEKLFF. In nucleotides, the CDR3 is TGTGCCAGCAGCCAAGCGATAGAGGTTTATGAAAAACTGTTTTTT.

The rearrangement links TRBV11-2 to TRBJ2-3; 12 bases align to TRBD2. After removal of 5 bases from V and 4 bases from J, the junction contained 7 bases not matched to a gene. This CDR3 contains 16 residues. CDR1 SGHAT and CDR2 FQNNGV come from the germline V gene. CDR3 sequence (DNA): TGTGCCAGCAGCCCCCACCTAGCGGGAGGGGCAGATACGCAGTATTTT. Protein product: CASSPHLAGGADTQYF. Based on the CDR3 plus reference TRBV11-2 and TRBJ2-3, the full variable domain is EAGVAQSPRYKIIEKRQSVAFWCNPISGHATLYWYQQILGQGPKLLIQFQNNGVVDDSQLPKDRFSAERLKGVDSTLKIQPAKLEDSAVYLCASSPHLAGGADTQYFGPGTRLTVL.

The genes are TRBV11-2 and TRBJ2-3; possibly TRBD1 for D (7 bases). The CDR3 sequence is 15 residues long. Germline V gene data show CDR1 as SGHAT and CDR2 as FQNNGV. Trimming left V 4 bases short and J 10 bases short, with 21 bases between. The CDR3 DNA reads TGTGCCAGCAGCTCGGACTCCATCAGGGGGGTGGCGCAGTATTTT. It translates to CASSSDSIRGVAQYF.

V usage is TRBV10-3 and J usage is TRBJ2-2; 11 nucleotides align to TRBD2. CDR1 is ENHRY and CDR2 is SYGVKD in the germline V gene. CDR3 length equals 16 residues. V was pared by 1 base and J by 6 bases, with 4 bases of the junction left unmatched. In nucleotides, the CDR3 is TGTGCCATCAGTGAGTTGGCTAGCGGGAGGCCCGGGGAGCTGTTTTTT. Amino acids: CAISELASGRPGELFF.

The J gene is TRBJ1-4, the V gene TRBV2, with no clear D. CDR1 is SNHLY and CDR2 is FYNNEI in the germline V gene. The CDR3 sequence is 13 residues long. The V gene lost 3 bases and the J gene lost 5 bases, with 7 bases spanning the gap. The CDR3 DNA follows: TGTGCCAGCAGTGACCCGGGGAATGAAAAACTGTTTTTT. Translating gives CASSDPGNEKLFF. Combining the CDR3 with reference TRBV2 and TRBJ1-4 gives the whole variable domain EPEVTQTPSHQVTQMGQEVILRCVPISNHLYFYWYRQILGQKVEFLVSFYNNEISEKSEIFDDQFSVERPDGSNFTLKIRSTKLEDSAMYFCASSDPGNEKLFFGSGTQLSVL.

The chain recombines TRBV2 with TRBJ2-7; 8 positions match TRBD1. CDR1 is SNHLY, CDR2 FYNNEI, per germline. The CDR3 has 12 residues. The J segment lost 5 bases and the V segment lost 4 bases, leaving 1 base of the junction unmatched. The DNA for the CDR3 is TGTGCCAGCAGTGGGACAGGGAACGAGCAGTACTTC. Its protein product is CASSGTGNEQYF.

This clone was seen once. The chain uses TRBV2 and TRBJ2-5; no clear D. Looked up from germline, CDR1 is SNHLY and CDR2 is FYNNEI. V was shortened by 4 bases and J by 5 bases, with 8 bases between the two germline ends. The CDR3 totals 12 residues. CDR3 DNA sequence: TGTGCCAGCAGTGCGGGTGGGGAGACCCAGTACTTC. Protein product: CASSAGGETQYF.